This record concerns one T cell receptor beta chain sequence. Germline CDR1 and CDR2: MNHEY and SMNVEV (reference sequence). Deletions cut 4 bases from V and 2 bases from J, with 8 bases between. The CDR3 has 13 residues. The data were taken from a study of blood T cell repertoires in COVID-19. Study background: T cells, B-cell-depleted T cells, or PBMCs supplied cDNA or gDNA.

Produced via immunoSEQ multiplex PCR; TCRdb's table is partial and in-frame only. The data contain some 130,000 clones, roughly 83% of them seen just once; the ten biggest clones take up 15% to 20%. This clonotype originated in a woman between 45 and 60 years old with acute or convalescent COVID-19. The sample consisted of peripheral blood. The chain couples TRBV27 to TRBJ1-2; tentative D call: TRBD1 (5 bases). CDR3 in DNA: TGTGCCAGCAGTTACCAGGGAAACTATGGCTACACCTTC. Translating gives CASSYQGNYGYTF.